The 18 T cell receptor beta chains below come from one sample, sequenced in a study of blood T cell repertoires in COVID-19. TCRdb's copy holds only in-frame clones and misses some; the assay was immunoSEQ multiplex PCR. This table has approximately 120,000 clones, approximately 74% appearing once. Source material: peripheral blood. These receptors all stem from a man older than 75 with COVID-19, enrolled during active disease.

CDR3 coding DNA: TGTGCCAGCAGCTTAGGGACATTCTACGAGCAGTACTTC. Translating gives CASSLGTFYEQYF. This rearrangement joins TRBV7-8 to TRBJ2-7; a possible D gene is TRBD1 (5 bases). Germline V gene sequence: CDR1 SGHVS, CDR2 FQNEAQ. The V end was cut by 1 base, the J end by 3 bases, with 7 bases between. CDR3 length: 13 residues.

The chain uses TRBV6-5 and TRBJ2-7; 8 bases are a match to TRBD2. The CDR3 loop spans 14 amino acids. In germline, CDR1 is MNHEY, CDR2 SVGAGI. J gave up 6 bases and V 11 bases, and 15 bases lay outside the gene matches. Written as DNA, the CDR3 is TGTGCCCACAATGTGGATTCGGGGGGGTCCGAGCAGTACTTC. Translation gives CAHNVDSGGSEQYF.

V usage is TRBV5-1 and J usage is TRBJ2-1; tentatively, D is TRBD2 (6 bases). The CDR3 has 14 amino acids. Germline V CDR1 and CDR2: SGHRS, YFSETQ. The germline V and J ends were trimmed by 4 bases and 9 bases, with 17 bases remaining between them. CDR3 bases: TGCGCCAGCAGCCCGATGGGGGGAGTTACTGAGCAGTTCTTC. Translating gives CASSPMGGVTEQFF.

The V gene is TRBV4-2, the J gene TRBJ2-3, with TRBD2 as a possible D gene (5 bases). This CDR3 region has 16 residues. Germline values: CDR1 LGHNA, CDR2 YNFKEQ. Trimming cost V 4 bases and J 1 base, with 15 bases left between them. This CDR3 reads CASSPPLGIGTDTQYF. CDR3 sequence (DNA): TGTGCCAGCAGCCCTCCACTAGGGATCGGCACAGATACGCAGTATTTT.

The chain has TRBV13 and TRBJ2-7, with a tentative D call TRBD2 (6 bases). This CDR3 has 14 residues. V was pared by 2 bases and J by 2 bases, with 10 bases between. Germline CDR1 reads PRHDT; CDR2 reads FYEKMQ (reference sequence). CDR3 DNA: TGTGCCAGCAGCTTATTAGCGGATCCCTACGAGCAGTACTTC. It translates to CASSLLADPYEQYF.

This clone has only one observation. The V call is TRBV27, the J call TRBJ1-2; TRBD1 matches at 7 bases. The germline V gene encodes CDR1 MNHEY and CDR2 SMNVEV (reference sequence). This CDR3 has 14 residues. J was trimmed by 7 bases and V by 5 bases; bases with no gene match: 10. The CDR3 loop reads CASSPLRGRGGYTF. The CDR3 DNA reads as TGTGCCAGCAGTCCCCTGAGGGGGCGCGGTGGCTACACCTTC.

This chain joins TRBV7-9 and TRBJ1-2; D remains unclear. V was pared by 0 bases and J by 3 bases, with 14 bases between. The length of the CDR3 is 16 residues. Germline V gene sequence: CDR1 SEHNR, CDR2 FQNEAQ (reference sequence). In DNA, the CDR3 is TGTGCCAGCAGCTTAGCGCCAGGAACAATGGACTATGGCTACACCTTC. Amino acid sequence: CASSLAPGTMDYGYTF.

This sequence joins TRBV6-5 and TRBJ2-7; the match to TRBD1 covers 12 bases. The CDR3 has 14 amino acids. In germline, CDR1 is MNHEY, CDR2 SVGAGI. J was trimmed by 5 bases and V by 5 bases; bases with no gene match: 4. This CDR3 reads CASSRGQGAHEQYF. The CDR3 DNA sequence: TGTGCCAGCAGTCGGGGACAGGGGGCTCACGAGCAGTACTTC.

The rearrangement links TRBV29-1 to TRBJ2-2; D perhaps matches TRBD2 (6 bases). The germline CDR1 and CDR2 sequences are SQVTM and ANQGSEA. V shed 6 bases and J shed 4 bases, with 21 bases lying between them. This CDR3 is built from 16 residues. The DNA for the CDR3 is TGCAGCGTCGGGGGATTAGGGGCAGGAAGCACCGGGGAGCTGTTTTTT. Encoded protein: CSVGGLGAGSTGELFF.

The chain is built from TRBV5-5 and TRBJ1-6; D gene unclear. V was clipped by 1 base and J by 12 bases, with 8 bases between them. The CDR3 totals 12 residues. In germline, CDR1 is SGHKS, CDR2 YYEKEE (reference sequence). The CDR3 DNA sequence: TGTGCCAGCAGCTTGCCCTCGAGACCCCTCCACTTT. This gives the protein CASSLPSRPLHF.

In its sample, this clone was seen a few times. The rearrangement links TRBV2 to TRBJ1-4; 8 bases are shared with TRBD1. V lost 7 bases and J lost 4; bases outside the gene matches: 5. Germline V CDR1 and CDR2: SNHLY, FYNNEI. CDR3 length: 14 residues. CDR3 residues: CASNPQGVNEKLFF. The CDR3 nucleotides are TGTGCCAGCAACCCACAGGGGGTTAATGAAAAACTGTTTTTT.

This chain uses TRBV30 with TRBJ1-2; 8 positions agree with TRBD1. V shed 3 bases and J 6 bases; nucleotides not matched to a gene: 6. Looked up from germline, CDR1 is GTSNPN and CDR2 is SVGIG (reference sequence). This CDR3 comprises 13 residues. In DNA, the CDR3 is TGTGCCTGGAGCCCCAGGGGGCGAGATGGCTACACCTTC. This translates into CAWSPRGRDGYTF.

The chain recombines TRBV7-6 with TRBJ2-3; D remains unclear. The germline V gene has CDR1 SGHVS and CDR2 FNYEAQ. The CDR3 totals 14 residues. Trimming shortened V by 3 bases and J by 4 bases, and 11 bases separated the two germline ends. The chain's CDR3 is CASSFPPPPDTQYF. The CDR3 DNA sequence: TGTGCCAGCAGCTTCCCCCCTCCCCCAGATACGCAGTATTTT.

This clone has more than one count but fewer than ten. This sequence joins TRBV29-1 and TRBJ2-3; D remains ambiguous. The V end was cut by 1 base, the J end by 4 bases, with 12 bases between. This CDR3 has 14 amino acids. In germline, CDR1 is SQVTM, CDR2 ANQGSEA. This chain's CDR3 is CSVEGLGVPDTQYF. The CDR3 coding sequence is TGCAGCGTTGAAGGGCTAGGAGTTCCAGATACGCAGTATTTT.

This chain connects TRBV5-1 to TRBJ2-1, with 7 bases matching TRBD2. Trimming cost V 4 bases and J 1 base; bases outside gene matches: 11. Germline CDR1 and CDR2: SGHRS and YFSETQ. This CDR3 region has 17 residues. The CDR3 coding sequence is TGCGCCAGCAGCATACAAGGTAGCGGGCTTTCCTACAATGAGCAGTTCTTC. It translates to CASSIQGSGLSYNEQFF.

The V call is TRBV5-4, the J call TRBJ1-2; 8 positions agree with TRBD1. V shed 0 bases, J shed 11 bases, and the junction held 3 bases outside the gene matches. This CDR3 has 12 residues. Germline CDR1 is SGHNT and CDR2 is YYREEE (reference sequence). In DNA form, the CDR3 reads TGTGCCAGCAGCTTGGTAGGACAGGGTTACACCTTC. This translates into CASSLVGQGYTF. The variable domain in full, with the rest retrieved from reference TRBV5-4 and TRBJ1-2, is ETGVTQSPTHLIKTRGQQVTLRCSSQSGHNTVSWYQQALGQGPQFIFQYYREEENGRGNFPPRFSGLQFPNYSSELNVNALELDDSALYLCASSLVGQGYTFGSGTRLTVV.

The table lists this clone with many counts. The CDR3 DNA sequence: TGCAGCGTTGGAAGCGGGGAGGGGGGTACGCAGTATTTT. Protein: CSVGSGEGGTQYF. The rearrangement uses TRBV29-1 and TRBJ2-3, with D possibly being TRBD2 (7 bases). Trimming stripped 4 bases from V and 8 bases from J, with 16 bases between. Germline loops: CDR1 SQVTM, CDR2 ANQGSEA. This CDR3 has 13 residues.

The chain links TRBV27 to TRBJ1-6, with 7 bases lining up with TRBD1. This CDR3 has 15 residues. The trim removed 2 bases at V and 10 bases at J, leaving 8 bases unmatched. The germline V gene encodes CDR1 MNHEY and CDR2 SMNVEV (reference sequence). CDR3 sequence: CASSLVTGIRSPLHF. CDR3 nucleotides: TGTGCCAGCAGTTTAGTGACAGGGATTAGATCACCCCTCCACTTT.